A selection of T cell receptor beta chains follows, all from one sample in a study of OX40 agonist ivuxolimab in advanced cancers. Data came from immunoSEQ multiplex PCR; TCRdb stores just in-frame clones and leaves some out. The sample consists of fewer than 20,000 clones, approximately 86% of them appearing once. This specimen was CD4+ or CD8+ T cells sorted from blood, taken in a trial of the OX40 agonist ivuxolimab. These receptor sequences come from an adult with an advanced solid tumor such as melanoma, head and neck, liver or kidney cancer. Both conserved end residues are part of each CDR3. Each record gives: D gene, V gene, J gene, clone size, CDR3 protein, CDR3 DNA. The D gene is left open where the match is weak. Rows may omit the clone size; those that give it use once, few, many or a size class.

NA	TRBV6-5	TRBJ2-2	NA	CASSYSRPSAGELFF	TGTGCCAGCAGTTACTCGAGACCAAGCGCCGGGGAGCTGTTTTTT
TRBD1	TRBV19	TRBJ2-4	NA	CASSDATGWVNIQYF	TGTGCCAGTAGTGACGCGACAGGGTGGGTGAACATTCAGTACTTC
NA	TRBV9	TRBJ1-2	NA	CASSVGGQGNGYTF	TGTGCCAGCAGCGTAGGCGGCCAGGGAAATGGCTACACCTTC
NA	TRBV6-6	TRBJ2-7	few	CASSPRWGQGNEQYF	TGTGCCAGCAGTCCCCGGTGGGGCCAAGGTAACGAGCAGTACTTC
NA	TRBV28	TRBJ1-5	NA	CASSFWSGSLSQPQHF	TGTGCCAGCAGTTTTTGGTCGGGTTCTCTATCGCAGCCCCAGCATTTT
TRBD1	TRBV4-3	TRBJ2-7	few	CASSQSGTGGLEQYF	TGCGCCAGCAGCCAAAGCGGGACAGGGGGCCTCGAGCAGTACTTC
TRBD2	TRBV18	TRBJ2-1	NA	CASSPDAGGEQFF	TGTGCCAGCTCACCAGACGCGGGAGGTGAGCAGTTCTTC
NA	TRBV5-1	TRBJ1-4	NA	CASSPWRPNEKLFF	TGCGCCAGCAGCCCGTGGCGCCCCAATGAAAAACTGTTTTTT
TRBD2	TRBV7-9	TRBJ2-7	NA	CASSSSKAGAISYEQYF	TGTGCCAGCAGCTCTTCCAAAGCGGGAGCGATCTCCTACGAGCAGTACTTC
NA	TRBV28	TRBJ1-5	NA	CASSGFGNQPQHF	TGTGCCAGCAGCGGGTTCGGCAATCAGCCCCAGCATTTT